One sample yielded the 30 T cell receptor beta chains listed below, sequenced in a study of cytomegalovirus exposure and HLA in healthy donors. Use of 60 Vbeta and 13 Jbeta primers characterized the PCR. The table came from immunoSEQ multiplex PCR; TCRdb's copy has only in-frame clones and leaves some out. The sample shows around 130,000 clones, approximately 8.7% of them seen only once. Sequenced input: PBMCs. Receptors originate from a man aged 35 to 55 in good health and CMV-seronegative.

This clone was counted between two and nine times. CDR3 residues: CASRTWRQGEVATGELFF. The DNA of the CDR3 is TGCGCCAGCAGAACCTGGAGGCAGGGGGAGGTTGCCACCGGGGAGCTGTTTTTT. The chain employs TRBV5-1 and TRBJ2-2; possibly TRBD1 for D (7 bases). The CDR3 sequence is 18 residues long. Trimming stripped 5 bases from V and 4 bases from J, with 24 bases between. Per the germline V gene, CDR1 is SGHRS and CDR2 is YFSETQ.

A few counts support this clone. The chain has TRBV19 and TRBJ1-2; 7 bases match TRBD1. Per germline, CDR1 LNHDA and CDR2 SQIVND (reference sequence). The CDR3 runs to 13 residues. With 8 bases clipped from V and 7 bases from J, the junction kept 10 bases outside the gene matches. The CDR3 sequence is CASSTGRGSGYTF. The DNA of the CDR3 is TGTGCCAGTTCCACCGGCAGGGGGTCTGGCTACACCTTC.

The chain is built from TRBV10-3 and TRBJ2-3; the match to TRBD1 covers 8 bases. Germline V gene sequence: CDR1 ENHRY, CDR2 SYGVKD. The CDR3 consists of 15 residues. Losses at the gene ends were 5 bases for V and 4 bases for J; bases not matched to a gene: 8. The CDR3 region is CAISPGQADPDTQYF. For the CDR3, the DNA is TGTGCCATCAGTCCGGGACAGGCGGATCCAGATACGCAGTATTTT.

This chain links TRBV5-4 with TRBJ2-7; TRBD1 matches at 10 bases. The CDR3 consists of 14 residues. Germline CDR1 reads SGHNT; CDR2 reads YYREEE (reference sequence). With 1 base clipped from V and 3 bases from J, the junction kept 1 base outside the gene matches. The CDR3 loop reads CASSLRTGGYEQYF. DNA for the CDR3: TGTGCCAGCAGCTTGAGGACAGGGGGCTACGAGCAGTACTTC.

V is TRBV10-3 and J is TRBJ2-1; 12 bases fit TRBD1. This CDR3 spans 14 amino acids. J gave up 9 bases and V 7 bases, and 7 bases lay outside the gene matches. Per the germline V gene, CDR1 is ENHRY and CDR2 is SYGVKD. CDR3 nucleotide sequence: TGTGCCATCACCCCCGGGACAGGGGGCTCTGAGCAGTTCTTC. This translates into CAITPGTGGSEQFF.

In its sample, this clone was seen a few times. This rearrangement joins TRBV10-3 to TRBJ2-5, with D hard to call. The V end was cut by 5 bases, the J end by 2 bases, with 12 bases between. Germline V lookup: CDR1 ENHRY, CDR2 SYGVKD. CDR3 length: 14 residues. The CDR3 protein is CAISKRGGQETQYF. The CDR3 bases are TGTGCCATCAGTAAGAGAGGCGGTCAAGAGACCCAGTACTTC.

The table lists this clone with a few counts. The chain combines TRBV5-5 with TRBJ2-7; weak D call: TRBD2 (5 bases). Germline V gene sequence: CDR1 SGHKS, CDR2 YYEKEE (reference sequence). The CDR3 covers 14 residues. The V and J ends lost 2 bases and 2 bases respectively, with 11 bases between them. The DNA of the CDR3 is TGTGCCAGCAGCTTAAGAGGGTTAACCTACGAGCAGTACTTC. Its protein product is CASSLRGLTYEQYF.

This clone has only a few counts. The chain couples TRBV4-1 to TRBJ2-5, with D possibly being TRBD1 (5 bases). V lost 1 base and J lost 2, with 14 bases in between. Germline values: CDR1 MGHRA, CDR2 YSYEKL. The CDR3 is 16 residues long. CDR3 protein: CASSQGDRGPQETQYF. The CDR3 DNA reads TGCGCCAGCAGCCAAGGTGATAGGGGCCCTCAAGAGACCCAGTACTTC.

This clone was observed a few times. The chain employs TRBV7-9 and TRBJ2-3; 7 bases align to TRBD2. The CDR3 is made up of 16 amino acids. From germline, CDR1 is SEHNR and CDR2 FQNEAQ (reference sequence). J gave up 6 bases and V 10 bases, and 19 bases lay outside the gene matches. The CDR3 bases are TGTGCCATAACCAACGAACGGGGAGGGGATTGGGATACGCAGTATTTT. Amino acid sequence: CAITNERGGDWDTQYF.

This clone has just a few counts. CDR3: CASSFLGQHNEKLFF. CDR3 DNA: TGTGCCAGCAGCTTTTTGGGACAGCATAATGAAAAACTGTTTTTT. The chain is built from TRBV7-9 and TRBJ1-4; TRBD1 matches at 7 bases. V gave up 3 bases and J gave up 4 bases; unmatched junction bases: 5. The germline V gene encodes CDR1 SEHNR and CDR2 FQNEAQ (reference sequence). The CDR3 is made up of 15 amino acids.

As for this clone: A junction boundary mismatches the germline segment, possibly from a read error. J is TRBJ2-7 and V is TRBV7-7; TRBD2 is a possible D gene (6 bases). Germline-derived CDR1 and CDR2 are SSHAT and FNYEAQ (reference sequence). The CDR3 sequence is 15 residues long. The CDR3 DNA follows: TGTGCCAGCAGCTTAGGGAGGGGTTCCTCCCACGAGCAGTACTTC. It specifies CASSLGRGSSHEQYF.

This clone was counted between two and nine times. The V and J genes are TRBV11-2 and TRBJ2-1; D unclear. The germline V gene encodes CDR1 SGHAT and CDR2 FQNNGV. This CDR3 spans 16 amino acids. Trimming cost V 1 base and J 4 bases, with 14 bases left between them. CDR3 nucleotide sequence: TGTGCCAGCAGCTTAGCCGAGGCGACGATTTACAATGAGCAGTTCTTC. Protein sequence: CASSLAEATIYNEQFF.

The chain uses TRBV30 and TRBJ1-2; D is ambiguous. Germline V gene data show CDR1 as GTSNPN and CDR2 as SVGIG (reference sequence). Trimming removed 3 bases at V and 3 bases at J, with 11 bases between. The CDR3 is made up of 13 amino acids. DNA for the CDR3: TGTGCCTGGAGGGAGGGTATTGACTATGGCTACACCTTC. Translation gives CAWREGIDYGYTF.

The chain is built from TRBV4-3 and TRBJ1-5; TRBD1 agrees at 10 bases. V lost 5 bases and J lost 3; bases outside the gene matches: 4. CDR3 size: 15 residues. Per germline, CDR1 LGHNA and CDR2 YSLEER. For the CDR3, the DNA is TGCGCCAGCAGCTGGGACAGGGGAACCAATCAGCCCCAGCATTTT. Amino acids: CASSWDRGTNQPQHF.

Turning to this clone: The junction shows a germline mismatch at one end, possibly a read error. The chain links TRBV15 to TRBJ2-1; possibly TRBD2 for D (6 bases). The germline gives CDR1 LNHNV, CDR2 YYDKDF (reference sequence). The CDR3 sequence is 15 residues long. The CDR3 sequence is CATSRERDPYNGQFF. Here the CDR3 DNA reads TGTGCCACCAGCAGAGAGCGGGACCCCTACAATGGGCAGTTCTTC.

The chain uses TRBV21-1 and TRBJ2-7; the table gives TRBD1 as D, unverified against the DNA. TRBV21-1 is a pseudogene. CDR3 length: 14 amino acids. The chain's CDR3 is CASSRDRGAYEQYF. The CDR3 DNA follows: TGTGCCAGCAGCCGGGACAGGGGGGCCTACGAGCAGTACTTC.

The chain combines TRBV7-9 with TRBJ1-6; TRBD1 aligns across 9 bases. J gave up 7 bases and V 2 bases, and 6 bases lay outside the gene matches. CDR3 length equals 16 residues. Germline-derived CDR1 and CDR2 are SEHNR and FQNEAQ (reference sequence). Here the CDR3 reads CASSLHRGQGNSPLHF. The CDR3 DNA follows: TGTGCCAGCAGCTTACACAGGGGGCAGGGAAATTCACCCCTCCACTTT.

This clone was detected a few times. This sequence joins TRBV11-2 and TRBJ2-3, with 11 bases aligning to TRBD2. This CDR3 has 17 amino acids. Germline CDR1 is SGHAT and CDR2 is FQNNGV. The junction had 9 bases not matched to a gene; V was cut back by 4 bases and J by 3 bases. CDR3: CASSSLTSGEGTDTQYF. The CDR3 nucleotides are TGTGCCAGCAGCTCCCTGACTAGCGGGGAGGGGACAGATACGCAGTATTTT.

V and J are TRBV5-8 and TRBJ1-2; the D gene is possibly TRBD1 (6 bases). The germline V gene has CDR1 SGHTS and CDR2 YDEGEE. The CDR3 contains 15 residues. V shed 4 bases and J shed 4 bases, with 17 bases lying between them. The CDR3 nucleotides are TGTGCCAGCAGCGCATTTTCGGACAGCCCCTATGGCTACACCTTC. Its protein product is CASSAFSDSPYGYTF.

The CDR3 spells CSVEDLANTDTQYF. In nucleotides, the CDR3 is TGCAGCGTTGAAGACTTAGCCAACACAGATACGCAGTATTTT. This chain links TRBV29-1 with TRBJ2-3; D ambiguous. Germline CDR1 is SQVTM and CDR2 is ANQGSEA. V lost 0 bases to trimming and J lost 2 bases, with 9 bases between them. The CDR3 has 14 amino acids.

Concerning this clone: The junction departs from germline at one end; a sequencing error may be responsible. V is TRBV28 and J is TRBJ2-3; weak D call: TRBD1 (6 bases). The CDR3 runs to 16 residues. Germline V gene lookup returns CDR1 MDHEN and CDR2 SYDVKM. CDR3 residues: CASSFGDSGGTGTQYF. CDR3 nucleotide sequence: TGTGCCAGCAGTTTCGGCGACAGTGGGGGCACAGGTACGCAGTATTTT.

The J gene is TRBJ1-1, the V gene TRBV20-1; D gene ambiguous. Germline CDR1 and CDR2: DFQATT and SNEGSKA (reference sequence). CDR3 length: 11 residues. V was pared by 3 bases and J by 6 bases, with 8 bases between. CDR3 amino acids: CSARKRAEAFF. The CDR3 bases are TGCAGTGCTAGGAAGCGGGCTGAAGCTTTCTTT.

This clone appeared a few times. Mismatch with germline at one junction end may stem from a read error. This same CDR3 is encoded by further DNA sequences in the sample. V is TRBV30 and J is TRBJ1-1, with TRBD1 as a possible D gene (6 bases). The CDR3 has 13 residues. From germline, CDR1 is GTSNPN and CDR2 SVGIG (reference sequence). The CDR3: CAWSGNRDTEAFF. The CDR3 coding sequence is TGTGCCTGGAGTGGAAACAGGGACACTGAGGCTTTCTTT.

This clone has just a few counts. The chain combines TRBV4-1 with TRBJ1-1; D is unresolved. The CDR3 has 14 residues. Germline V CDR1 and CDR2: MGHRA, YSYEKL. Trimming pared 0 bases from V and 4 bases from J, leaving 9 bases between. The CDR3 region is CASSQDLAGTEAFF. The CDR3 DNA is TGCGCCAGCAGCCAAGATTTGGCGGGCACTGAAGCTTTCTTT.

This clone occurred a few times. J is TRBJ1-4 and V is TRBV4-3; D call uncertain. Germline CDR1 is LGHNA and CDR2 is YSLEER. The CDR3 has 16 amino acids. V gave up 0 bases and J gave up 8 bases, with 16 bases separating them. The CDR3 nucleotides read TGCGCCAGCAGCCAAGAATCCAACTCTCGGAGGGAAAAACTGTTTTTT. Translating gives CASSQESNSRREKLFF.

This clone appeared a few times. The rearrangement joins TRBV5-1 to TRBJ2-7; a weak D match, TRBD2 (5 bases). Germline V CDR1 and CDR2: SGHRS, YFSETQ. This CDR3 spans 15 amino acids. Trimming stripped 4 bases from V and 0 bases from J, with 14 bases between. DNA for the CDR3: TGCGCCAGCAGCCCGGACTCACCCATCTCCTACGAGCAGTACTTC. As protein: CASSPDSPISYEQYF.

This chain connects TRBV28 to TRBJ2-3, with D tentatively TRBD1 (5 bases). Germline lookup yields CDR1 MDHEN and CDR2 SYDVKM. V was shortened by 6 bases and J by 3 bases, with 10 bases between the two germline ends. CDR3 length equals 13 residues. The CDR3 region has the DNA TGTGCCAGCAGACTCCCAGGGACAGATACGCAGTATTTT. This translates into CASRLPGTDTQYF. Combining the CDR3 with reference TRBV28 and TRBJ2-3 gives the whole variable domain DVKVTQSSRYLVKRTGEKVFLECVQDMDHENMFWYRQDPGLGLRLIYFSYDVKMKEKGDIPEGYSVSREKKERFSLILESASTNQTSMYLCASRLPGTDTQYFGPGTRLTVL.

V and J are TRBV2 and TRBJ2-5; D is possibly TRBD1 (7 bases). The CDR3 consists of 15 residues. Trimming took 6 bases from V and 2 from J, leaving 16 bases between them. Germline V gene lookup returns CDR1 SNHLY and CDR2 FYNNEI. The CDR3 loop reads CASSYFQGGQETQYF. The CDR3 region has the DNA TGTGCCAGCAGCTACTTTCAGGGGGGACAAGAGACCCAGTACTTC.

This clone appeared a few times. In nucleotides, the CDR3 is TGTGCCAGCAGCTTGCCTACAGATTACGAGCAGTACTTC. This codes for CASSLPTDYEQYF. The V call is TRBV7-9, the J call TRBJ2-7; D not resolved. Deletions cut 3 bases from V and 4 bases from J, with 10 bases between. This CDR3 is built from 13 residues. Germline CDR1 SEHNR, CDR2 FQNEAQ (reference sequence).

CDR3 coding DNA: TGTGCCAGCAGCTTTTATAGCAATCAGCCCCAGCATTTT. Translating gives CASSFYSNQPQHF. This rearrangement joins TRBV7-2 to TRBJ1-5; D is unclear. CDR1 and CDR2 (germline): SGHTA, FQGNSA. This CDR3 region has 13 residues. Trimming took 3 bases from V and 0 from J, leaving 3 bases between them.